A single sample gave rise to the 32 T cell receptor beta chains below, sequenced in a study of shared clonotypes between healthy human individuals. Positive CCR7 selection of CD45RO-negative cells yielded the naive CD8 cells, and terminally differentiated effector memory CD45RA+ cells were excluded. Measured with immunoSEQ multiplex PCR; TCRdb has only the in-frame clones, and not every one. This sample has hundreds of thousands of clones, with over 95% found just once. Sample: naive CD8+ T cells sorted from blood. The origin of the receptors is a woman in her thirties in good health.

The gene calls are TRBV29-1 and TRBJ2-1, with 13 bases that match TRBD2. The J segment lost 4 bases and the V segment lost 7 bases, leaving 4 bases of the junction unmatched. This CDR3 has 14 amino acids. In germline, CDR1 is SQVTM, CDR2 ANQGSEA. The CDR3 DNA reads TGCAGCGCGGGGGGACTAGCGGGGTACAATGAGCAGTTCTTC. It encodes CSAGGLAGYNEQFF.

V is TRBV6-1 and J is TRBJ2-7, with no clear D. Germline V gene sequence: CDR1 MNHNS, CDR2 SASEGT. Trimming stripped 7 bases from V and 4 bases from J, with 11 bases between. This CDR3 is 12 amino acids long. The CDR3 DNA reads TGTGCCAGCAACAACCGCGTATACGAGCAGTACTTC. This codes for CASNNRVYEQYF.

The chain has TRBV4-2 and TRBJ2-5; 14 bases line up with TRBD2. CDR1 is LGHNA and CDR2 is YNFKEQ in the germline V gene. The ends lost 0 bases at V and 5 bases at J; junction bases unmatched: 14. This CDR3 comprises 20 residues. The DNA for the CDR3 is TGTGCCAGCAGCCAAGAAGGATTAGGACTAGCGGGAGGCGGAGGGGAGACCCAGTACTTC. The encoded protein is CASSQEGLGLAGGGGETQYF.

V usage is TRBV28 and J usage is TRBJ1-5; D ambiguous. Germline CDR1 is MDHEN and CDR2 is SYDVKM. The CDR3 extends over 11 amino acids. V dropped 10 bases and J dropped 1 base, with 5 bases sitting between them. CDR3 in amino acids: CATRSNQPQHF. The CDR3 DNA reads as TGTGCCACGCGGAGCAATCAGCCCCAGCATTTT. Full variable domain (missing parts from reference TRBV28 and TRBJ1-5): DVKVTQSSRYLVKRTGEKVFLECVQDMDHENMFWYRQDPGLGLRLIYFSYDVKMKEKGDIPEGYSVSREKKERFSLILESASTNQTSMYLCATRSNQPQHFGDGTRLSIL.

The chain links TRBV2 to TRBJ2-3, with D possibly being TRBD2 (5 bases). Per the germline V gene, CDR1 is SNHLY and CDR2 is FYNNEI. There are 14 residues in the CDR3. Trimming took 7 bases from V and 6 from J, leaving 17 bases between them. The CDR3 is CASKDGIWVDTQYF. The CDR3 nucleotides are TGTGCCAGCAAGGACGGGATTTGGGTGGATACGCAGTATTTT.

The chain couples TRBV5-1 to TRBJ2-7; perhaps TRBD2 as D (5 bases). Trimming stripped 4 bases from V and 2 bases from J, with 19 bases between. CDR1 and CDR2 (germline): SGHRS, YFSETQ. The CDR3 runs to 16 residues. As DNA, the CDR3 is TGCGCCAGCAGCATGGGCGTGATGAGGGAAGCCTACGAGCAGTACTTC. Translated, it gives CASSMGVMREAYEQYF.

The rearrangement joins TRBV2 to TRBJ2-7; D is unresolved. CDR3 length: 12 amino acids. From germline, CDR1 is SNHLY and CDR2 FYNNEI. Trimming left V 8 bases short and J 2 bases short, with 10 bases between. The CDR3 reads CASWDWAYEQYF. The CDR3 coding sequence is TGTGCCAGCTGGGATTGGGCCTACGAGCAGTACTTC. Full variable domain (missing parts from reference TRBV2 and TRBJ2-7): EPEVTQTPSHQVTQMGQEVILRCVPISNHLYFYWYRQILGQKVEFLVSFYNNEISEKSEIFDDQFSVERPDGSNFTLKIRSTKLEDSAMYFCASWDWAYEQYFGPGTRLTVT.

This chain uses TRBV5-4 with TRBJ2-5; 9 bases agree with TRBD1. Germline V gives CDR1 SGHNT, CDR2 YYREEE (reference sequence). The CDR3 sequence is 17 residues long. Germline trimming cut 0 bases from V and 5 bases from J; bases unmatched to any gene: 11. In DNA form, the CDR3 reads TGTGCCAGCAGCTTGGGGCCCCGGGACAGGGAGGTGGAGACCCAGTACTTC. It encodes CASSLGPRDREVETQYF.

The rearrangement uses TRBV14 and TRBJ2-1; D is possibly TRBD2 (6 bases). Germline assignment: CDR1 SGHDN and CDR2 FVKESK. V lost 4 bases and J 8 bases, leaving 15 bases between the germline ends. This CDR3 has 14 amino acids. This CDR3 reads CASSPTGLWDEQFF. The DNA for the CDR3 is TGTGCCAGCAGCCCTACGGGACTTTGGGATGAGCAGTTCTTC.

V usage is TRBV5-4 and J usage is TRBJ2-1; D gene unclear. This CDR3 is built from 13 residues. The germline gives CDR1 SGHNT, CDR2 YYREEE (reference sequence). Trimming took 6 bases from V and 11 from J, leaving 18 bases between them. The CDR3 reads CASNHLPDLKQFF. The CDR3 DNA reads TGTGCCAGCAACCATCTTCCTGACTTGAAGCAGTTCTTC.

The V call is TRBV7-9, the J call TRBJ1-2; no definite D call. Deletions cut 3 bases from V and 5 bases from J, with 10 bases between. This CDR3 has 13 residues. CDR1 and CDR2 (germline): SEHNR, FQNEAQ (reference sequence). CDR3 bases: TGTGCCAGCAGCTTTGGTGAATCTTATGGCTACACCTTC. It encodes CASSFGESYGYTF.

The chain uses TRBV7-6 and TRBJ2-1, with D possibly being TRBD2 (6 bases). The CDR3 is 19 residues long. Trimming removed 5 bases at V and 2 bases at J, with 25 bases between. Germline V gene data show CDR1 as SGHVS and CDR2 as FNYEAQ. The CDR3 is CASSPLASGGTLPYNEQFF. Here the CDR3 DNA reads TGTGCCAGCAGCCCACTAGCCAGTGGCGGGACTTTACCCTACAATGAGCAGTTCTTC.

This clone was found once. The chain is built from TRBV25-1 and TRBJ2-3; 7 positions agree with TRBD2. CDR1 and CDR2 (germline): MGHDK, SYGVNS. CDR3 length: 18 residues. J lost 6 bases, V lost 0 bases, and 15 bases had no gene match. CDR3 coding DNA: TGTGCCAGCAGTGAATACGGGGGGACTTCCGTTCTTTCGGATACGCAGTATTTT. It specifies CASSEYGGTSVLSDTQYF. The variable domain in full, completed from reference TRBV25-1 and TRBJ2-3, reads EADIYQTPRYLVIGTGKKITLECSQTMGHDKMYWYQQDPGMELHLIHYSYGVNSTEKGDLSSESTVSRIRTEHFPLTLESARPSHTSQYLCASSEYGGTSVLSDTQYFGPGTRLTVL.

The rearrangement links TRBV19 to TRBJ2-2, with 7 bases identical to TRBD2. The CDR3 totals 16 residues. V was clipped by 9 bases and J by 4 bases; unmatched bases: 14. Germline lookup yields CDR1 LNHDA and CDR2 SQIVND (reference sequence). The CDR3 region has the DNA TGTGCCAGCGAAAGTGGGAGGGTCTCGGGCACCGGGGAGCTGTTTTTT. It is translated as CASESGRVSGTGELFF.

J is TRBJ2-1 and V is TRBV5-1; D might be TRBD2 (5 bases). The length of the CDR3 is 16 residues. Deletions cut 0 bases from V and 9 bases from J, with 19 bases between. Germline V CDR1 and CDR2: SGHRS, YFSETQ. For the CDR3, the DNA is TGCGCCAGCAGCTTGGCCCCCGAGTGGGGAGTCCCTGAGCAGTTCTTC. Amino acid sequence: CASSLAPEWGVPEQFF.

V gene TRBV27 combines with J gene TRBJ1-2; D uncertain. Germline lookup yields CDR1 MNHEY and CDR2 SMNVEV (reference sequence). The CDR3 contains 16 residues. The V end lost 2 bases, the J end lost 7 bases, and 20 bases lay between the germline ends. As DNA, the CDR3 is TGTGCCAGCAGTTTAAGCCCGGGCACCTCGGTAGTTGGCTACACCTTC. Its translation: CASSLSPGTSVVGYTF.

The chain is built from TRBV5-6 and TRBJ1-4, with D tentatively TRBD1 (5 bases). This CDR3 is built from 15 residues. CDR1 is SGHDT and CDR2 is YYEEEE in the germline V gene. Trimming removed 4 bases at V and 2 bases at J, with 12 bases between. The CDR3 sequence is CASSGWGTTNEKLFF. CDR3 coding DNA: TGTGCCAGCAGCGGGTGGGGGACGACTAATGAAAAACTGTTTTTT.

The chain carries TRBV11-2 and TRBJ2-7; D unresolved. Looked up from germline, CDR1 is SGHAT and CDR2 is FQNNGV. The ends were cut back, 1 base at V and 4 bases at J, with 5 bases in the middle. CDR3 length: 12 amino acids. The CDR3 DNA follows: TGTGCCAGCAGCTTAGTGAGATACGAGCAGTACTTC. This codes for CASSLVRYEQYF.

The rearrangement uses TRBV6-6 and TRBJ2-7, with D possibly called TRBD1 or TRBD2 (5 bases each). V was cut by 0 bases and J by 5 bases, with 14 bases left in between. This CDR3 has 15 amino acids. Germline V CDR1 and CDR2: MNHNY, SVGAGI (reference sequence). CDR3 residues: CASSYSNPGQHEQYF. The CDR3, as DNA: TGTGCCAGCAGTTACTCGAACCCGGGGCAACACGAGCAGTACTTC.

The CDR3 reads CASSRQGPGEQYF. The CDR3 nucleotides read TGTGCCAGCAGTAGACAGGGCCCGGGTGAGCAGTACTTC. The chain couples TRBV28 to TRBJ2-7; 7 positions agree with TRBD1. Unmatched junction bases numbered 8, after V lost 5 bases and J lost 7 bases. The CDR3 has 13 amino acids. Germline V gene lookup returns CDR1 MDHEN and CDR2 SYDVKM. Together with reference TRBV28 and TRBJ2-7, the CDR3 gives the full variable domain: DVKVTQSSRYLVKRTGEKVFLECVQDMDHENMFWYRQDPGLGLRLIYFSYDVKMKEKGDIPEGYSVSREKKERFSLILESASTNQTSMYLCASSRQGPGEQYFGPGTRLTVT.

Here the CDR3 reads CASSGRAGPSYNEQFF. The CDR3, as DNA: TGTGCCAGCAGCGGCCGAGCGGGCCCGTCCTACAATGAGCAGTTCTTC. This chain joins TRBV9 and TRBJ2-1; maybe TRBD2 (6 bases). This CDR3 contains 16 residues. Germline lookup yields CDR1 SGDLS and CDR2 YYNGEE. V dropped 3 bases and J dropped 1 base, with 14 bases sitting between them.

This chain joins TRBV6-5 and TRBJ1-2; D is unclear. This CDR3 region has 12 residues. Germline CDR1 is MNHEY and CDR2 is SVGAGI. Trimming removed 7 bases at V and 4 bases at J, with 10 bases between. For the CDR3, the DNA is TGTGCCAGCAAAGGGTTGGGCTATGGCTACACCTTC. It yields the protein CASKGLGYGYTF.

The V gene is TRBV6-6, the J gene TRBJ2-5; no clear D gene. CDR1 is MNHNY and CDR2 is SVGAGI in the germline V gene (reference sequence). V was trimmed by 6 bases and J by 5 bases, leaving 22 bases between them. This CDR3 is built from 16 residues. The CDR3 DNA reads as TGTGCCAGCAGCCAAACATGGGTTCGAGTGCTCGAGACCCAGTACTTC. Its protein product is CASSQTWVRVLETQYF.

The genes are TRBV10-1 and TRBJ2-1, with D perhaps TRBD2 (6 bases). Trimming shortened V by 2 bases and J by 0 bases, and 11 bases separated the two germline ends. The CDR3 is 16 amino acids. Looked up from germline, CDR1 is WNHNN and CDR2 is SYGVQD (reference sequence). The CDR3 coding sequence is TGCGCCAGCAGTGAGGGGACTCTGAGCTCCTACAATGAGCAGTTCTTC. Its protein is CASSEGTLSSYNEQFF.

The chain couples TRBV4-1 to TRBJ2-1; 10 positions match TRBD2. With 6 bases clipped from V and 1 base from J, the junction kept 3 bases outside the gene matches. Germline assignment: CDR1 MGHRA and CDR2 YSYEKL. The CDR3 consists of 15 residues. The CDR3 loop reads CASSPSGGSYNEQFF. In DNA, the CDR3 is TGCGCCAGCAGTCCTAGCGGGGGTTCCTACAATGAGCAGTTCTTC.

This chain connects TRBV4-1 to TRBJ2-7, with unresolved D. The V end lost 0 bases, the J end lost 4 bases, and 16 bases lay between the germline ends. Germline V gene sequence: CDR1 MGHRA, CDR2 YSYEKL. This CDR3 has 16 residues. In DNA form, the CDR3 reads TGCGCCAGCAGCCAAGAATTGTACCACGAATCTTACGAGCAGTACTTC. This gives the protein CASSQELYHESYEQYF.

This chain connects TRBV27 to TRBJ1-1, with 9 bases fitting TRBD1. Trimming cost V 2 bases and J 3 bases; bases outside gene matches: 10. CDR3 size: 17 residues. Germline loops: CDR1 MNHEY, CDR2 SMNVEV (reference sequence). CDR3 sequence reads: CASSLNPTGTGHTEAFF. In nucleotides, the CDR3 is TGTGCCAGCAGTTTAAATCCGACCGGGACAGGGCACACTGAAGCTTTCTTT.

CDR3 in amino acids: CSVNRDGVVGYTF. The CDR3 coding sequence is TGCAGCGTTAACAGGGACGGTGTGGTTGGCTACACCTTC. The rearrangement uses TRBV29-1 and TRBJ1-2; weak D call: TRBD1 (6 bases). This CDR3 has 13 residues. The V end lost 5 bases, the J end lost 7 bases, and 17 bases lay between the germline ends. CDR1 SQVTM and CDR2 ANQGSEA come from the germline V gene. The full variable domain, rest sourced from reference TRBV29-1 and TRBJ1-2, is SAVISQKPSRDICQRGTSLTIQCQVDSQVTMMFWYRQQPGQSLTLIATANQGSEATYESGFVIDKFPISRPNLTFSTLTVSNMSPEDSSIYLCSVNRDGVVGYTFGSGTRLTVV.

The chain is built from TRBV19 and TRBJ2-1; 7 positions agree with TRBD1. The CDR3 runs to 12 residues. Germline lookup yields CDR1 LNHDA and CDR2 SQIVND (reference sequence). Trimming removed 6 bases from V and 8 bases from J; junction bases left unmatched: 4. In nucleotides, the CDR3 is TGTGCCAGTAGGACAGGGACCCATGAGCAGTTCTTC. Encoded protein: CASRTGTHEQFF.

The rearrangement uses TRBV11-2 and TRBJ2-1, with unresolved D. This CDR3 is 13 amino acids long. With 5 bases removed from V and 4 bases from J, the gap between germline ends came to 9 bases. Looked up from germline, CDR1 is SGHAT and CDR2 is FQNNGV. In nucleotides, the CDR3 is TGTGCCAGCAGCCTTGACACGTACAATGAGCAGTTCTTC. Residues: CASSLDTYNEQFF.

The V and J genes are TRBV6-5 and TRBJ1-5; 7 bases agree with TRBD1. Looked up from germline, CDR1 is MNHEY and CDR2 is SVGAGI. The CDR3 length is 14 residues. The V and J ends lost 6 bases and 1 base, in that order; junction bases with no gene match: 3. Here the CDR3 reads CASRPGQSNQPQHF. The CDR3 nucleotides read TGTGCCAGCAGGCCGGGACAGAGCAATCAGCCCCAGCATTTT.

DNA of the CDR3: TGTGCCAGCAGCTTAGCAAGACTAGCGGGTTACCAAGAGACCCAGTACTTC. It translates to CASSLARLAGYQETQYF. The rearrangement uses TRBV7-8 and TRBJ2-5, with 10 bases fitting TRBD2. Germline CDR1 SGHVS, CDR2 FQNEAQ. The J segment lost 0 bases and the V segment lost 0 bases, leaving 4 bases of the junction unmatched. The CDR3 covers 17 residues.